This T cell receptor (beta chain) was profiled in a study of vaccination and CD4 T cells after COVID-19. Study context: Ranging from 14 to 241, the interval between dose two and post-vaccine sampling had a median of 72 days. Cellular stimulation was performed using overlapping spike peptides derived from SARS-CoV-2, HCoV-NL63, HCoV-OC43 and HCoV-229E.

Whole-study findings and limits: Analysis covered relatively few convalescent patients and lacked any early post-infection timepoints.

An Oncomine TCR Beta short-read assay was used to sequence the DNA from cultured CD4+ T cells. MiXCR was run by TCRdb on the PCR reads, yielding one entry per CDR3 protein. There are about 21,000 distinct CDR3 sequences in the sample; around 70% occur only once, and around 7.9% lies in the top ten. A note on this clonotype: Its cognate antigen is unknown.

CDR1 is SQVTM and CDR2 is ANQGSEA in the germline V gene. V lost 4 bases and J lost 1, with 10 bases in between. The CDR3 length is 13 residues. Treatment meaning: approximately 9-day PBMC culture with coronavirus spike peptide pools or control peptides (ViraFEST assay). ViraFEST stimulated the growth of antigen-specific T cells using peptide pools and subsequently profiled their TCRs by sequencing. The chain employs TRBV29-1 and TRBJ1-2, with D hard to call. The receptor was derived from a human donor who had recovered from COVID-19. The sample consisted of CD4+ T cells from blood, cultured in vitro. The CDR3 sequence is CSVALDGNYGYTF. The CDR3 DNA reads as TGCAGCGTTGCGTTGGACGGTAACTATGGCTACACCTTC.